Each of the 28 T cell receptor beta chains below was sequenced from the same sample in a study of T-cell reconstitution after alpha-beta-depleted transplantation in children. For TCRbeta, the library was prepared with unique molecular identifiers. TCRdb used MiXCR to reprocess the PCR reads, holding one entry per CDR3 protein. The sample lists around 340,000 distinct CDR3 sequences, about an eighth occurring once. The source was PBMCs, collected from the stem cell graft. These receptors were collected from a human donor who donated a stem cell graft to a child with Fanconi anemia.

This clonotype was seen only a few times. The J gene is TRBJ2-5, the V gene TRBV11-2; D unclear. The CDR3 totals 14 residues. Per the germline V gene, CDR1 is SGHAT and CDR2 is FQNNGV. V was pared by 1 base and J by 9 bases, with 15 bases between. The CDR3 here is CASSLAGPTGAQYF. The CDR3 region has the DNA TGTGCCAGCAGCTTAGCCGGGCCCACTGGGGCCCAGTACTTC.

Worth noting for this clonotype: This clone may be a read error of a much larger clone one base away. The chain recombines TRBV30 with TRBJ2-7; no clear D. The germline gives CDR1 GTSNPN, CDR2 SVGIG (reference sequence). This CDR3 region has 14 residues. Trimming took 3 bases from V and 2 from J, leaving 14 bases between them. The CDR3 DNA sequence: TGTGCCTGGAGCCCTTGGCTGGTAACCTACGAGCAGTACTTC. Encoded protein: CAWSPWLVTYEQYF.

In this sample, this clonotype turned up many times. This chain connects TRBV12-3 or TRBV12-4 to TRBJ2-5; D is possibly TRBD1 (5 bases). Between the trimmed V and J ends, which lost 2 bases and 2 bases, there was a span of 12 bases. The CDR3 sequence is 15 residues long. This chain's CDR3 is CASSLRQAGQETQYF. For the CDR3, the DNA is TGTGCCAGCAGTTTAAGGCAAGCAGGGCAAGAGACCCAGTACTTC.

The chain links TRBV29-1 to TRBJ1-2; possibly TRBD1 for D (6 bases). CDR1 SQVTM and CDR2 ANQGSEA come from the germline V gene. The length of the CDR3 is 14 residues. The germline V and J ends were trimmed by 4 bases and 3 bases, with 15 bases remaining between them. The CDR3 sequence: CSVVLGGADYGYTF. CDR3 in DNA: TGCAGCGTTGTCTTGGGGGGGGCGGACTATGGCTACACCTTC. Full variable domain (outside the CDR3, taken from reference TRBV29-1 and TRBJ1-2): SAVISQKPSRDICQRGTSLTIQCQVDSQVTMMFWYRQQPGQSLTLIATANQGSEATYESGFVIDKFPISRPNLTFSTLTVSNMSPEDSSIYLCSVVLGGADYGYTFGSGTRLTVV.

The V and J genes are TRBV18 and TRBJ1-2; perhaps TRBD1 as D (6 bases). Trimming cost V 3 bases and J 6 bases, with 20 bases left between them. This CDR3 region has 16 residues. CDR1 is KGHSH, CDR2 LQKENI, per germline. The CDR3, as DNA: TGTGCCAGCTCACCCCGGACGGGGATGGGGGGCGATGGCTACACCTTC. It translates to CASSPRTGMGGDGYTF.

This clonotype was recorded at least ten times. The chain combines TRBV6-2 or TRBV6-3 with TRBJ2-3; D call uncertain. CDR3 size: 11 residues. V dropped 5 bases and J dropped 7 bases, with 7 bases sitting between them. Per germline, CDR1 MNHEY and CDR2 SVGEGT. The CDR3 sequence is CASSEGNTQYF. For the CDR3, the DNA is TGTGCCAGCAGTGAAGGGAATACGCAGTATTTT.

This chain connects TRBV11-3 to TRBJ2-3, with TRBD2 matching 10 bases. J gave up 2 bases and V 8 bases, and 4 bases lay outside the gene matches. This CDR3 has 14 residues. The germline gives CDR1 SGHNT, CDR2 YENEEA. The CDR3 here is CASGSGGTTDTQYF. In DNA, the CDR3 is TGTGCCAGCGGTAGCGGGGGGACCACAGATACGCAGTATTTT.

The chain couples TRBV27 to TRBJ2-2; perhaps TRBD1 as D (6 bases). Per the germline V gene, CDR1 is MNHEY and CDR2 is SMNVEV (reference sequence). The V and J ends lost 3 bases and 7 bases respectively, with 12 bases between them. This CDR3 contains 14 residues. The CDR3 is CASSFLRGYGELFF. CDR3 sequence (DNA): TGTGCCAGCAGTTTCCTCAGGGGTTACGGGGAGCTGTTTTTT.

This clonotype has a count of ten or more. The V call is TRBV4-3, the J call TRBJ1-2; a weak D match, TRBD1 (6 bases). In germline, CDR1 is LGHNA, CDR2 YSLEER. The V end was cut by 1 base, the J end by 0 bases, with 12 bases between. This CDR3 region has 16 residues. The CDR3 nucleotides are TGCGCCAGCAGCCAAGGGACAGCCAGAGCTAACTATGGCTACACCTTC. The encoded protein is CASSQGTARANYGYTF.

This clonotype came up many times. One junction end does not reproduce the germline sequence, and a read error may be involved. V is TRBV6-1 and J is TRBJ1-1; D gene unclear. The CDR3 contains 13 residues. Germline V gives CDR1 MNHNS, CDR2 SASEGT. The chain's CDR3 is CATSVSGNTEAFF. In nucleotides, the CDR3 is TGTGCCACCAGTGTATCAGGGAACACTGAAGCTTTCTTT.

Ten or more counts support this clonotype. The chain uses TRBV29-1 and TRBJ2-1, with TRBD1 identical over 7 bases. The V and J ends lost 1 base and 3 bases, in that order; junction bases with no gene match: 3. There are 14 residues in the CDR3. Germline V lookup: CDR1 SQVTM, CDR2 ANQGSEA. The CDR3 region has the DNA TGCAGCGTTGAAGGTCAGGGGGACTACAATGAGCAGTTCTTC. Protein sequence: CSVEGQGDYNEQFF.

This sequence joins TRBV18 and TRBJ2-7; D may match TRBD1 or TRBD2 (5 bases each). The length of the CDR3 is 14 residues. In germline, CDR1 is KGHSH, CDR2 LQKENI. V gave up 4 bases and J gave up 2 bases, with 12 bases separating them. This CDR3 is CASSLGTGTYEQYV. Written as DNA, the CDR3 is TGTGCCAGCTCACTGGGGACGGGGACCTACGAGCAGTACGTC.

This rearrangement joins TRBV5-1 to TRBJ1-2; a possible D gene is TRBD1 (6 bases). Germline CDR1 is SGHRS and CDR2 is YFSETQ. Trimming removed 4 bases at V and 7 bases at J, with 23 bases between. This CDR3 is built from 16 residues. The CDR3 protein is CASSPGAGQRIGGYTF. The CDR3 region has the DNA TGCGCCAGCAGCCCAGGCGCGGGACAAAGAATCGGTGGCTACACCTTC.

This clonotype occurred many times. The chain couples TRBV12-3 or TRBV12-4 to TRBJ1-5; weak D call: TRBD1 (5 bases). The CDR3 is made up of 13 amino acids. V shed 4 bases and J shed 4 bases, with 8 bases lying between them. The CDR3 here is CASSWDVNQPQHF. The CDR3 DNA is TGTGCCAGCAGTTGGGACGTAAATCAGCCCCAGCATTTT.

The table lists this clonotype with a few counts. V is TRBV7-2 and J is TRBJ1-2; D is possibly TRBD1 (6 bases). Trimming removed 5 bases from V and 6 bases from J, with 13 bases in between. The CDR3 extends over 13 amino acids. Germline CDR1 reads SGHTA; CDR2 reads FQGNSA. The CDR3 protein is CASSPPGANGYTF. CDR3 in DNA: TGTGCCAGCAGCCCCCCGGGGGCTAATGGCTACACCTTC.

V usage is TRBV20-1 and J usage is TRBJ2-3; D perhaps matches TRBD2 (5 bases). Germline V gene sequence: CDR1 DFQATT, CDR2 SNEGSKA (reference sequence). Deletions cut 6 bases from V and 2 bases from J, with 18 bases between. This CDR3 region has 15 residues. CDR3 coding DNA: TGCAGTGCCGCGGATCACCGCCGGGACACAGATACGCAGTATTTT. It encodes CSAADHRRDTDTQYF.

The table lists this clonotype with a few counts. The chain uses TRBV5-5 and TRBJ2-7; D remains unclear. Germline CDR1 reads SGHKS; CDR2 reads YYEKEE (reference sequence). The CDR3 is 13 amino acids. The V gene lost 1 base and the J gene lost 3 bases, with 8 bases spanning the gap. CDR3: CASSLSQVYEQYF. The DNA of the CDR3 is TGTGCCAGCAGCTTGAGTCAGGTCTACGAGCAGTACTTC.

At least ten counts were recorded for this clonotype. The CDR3 spells CASNRGPSNSPLHF. The CDR3 coding sequence is TGTGCCAGCAATCGGGGACCCAGTAATTCACCCCTCCACTTT. The genes are TRBV12-3 or TRBV12-4 and TRBJ1-6; a weak D match, TRBD1 (5 bases). Trimming removed 7 bases at V and 6 bases at J, with 13 bases between. The CDR3 contains 14 residues.

This chain uses TRBV29-1 with TRBJ2-7; D gene ambiguous. Germline CDR1 and CDR2: SQVTM and ANQGSEA. Trimming cost V 0 bases and J 5 bases, with 8 bases left between them. The CDR3 is 12 amino acids. CDR3 residues: CSVEEAGHEQYV. The DNA of the CDR3 is TGCAGCGTTGAAGAAGCTGGACACGAGCAGTACGTC.

This clonotype occurred many times. This rearrangement joins TRBV5-1 to TRBJ2-3; 7 bases align to TRBD1. The CDR3 length is 15 residues. V lost 4 bases to trimming and J lost 1 base; unmatched junction nucleotides: 6. Germline values: CDR1 SGHRS, CDR2 YFSETQ. CDR3 in DNA: TGCGCCAGCAGCCAGGGGGACCCGCGCACAGATACGCAGTATTTT. Protein product: CASSQGDPRTDTQYF. The full variable domain, in which reference TRBV5-1 and TRBJ2-3 provide the parts outside the CDR3, is KAGVTQTPRYLIKTRGQQVTLSCSPISGHRSVSWYQQTPGQGLQFLFEYFSETQRNKGNFPGRFSGRQFSNSRSEMNVSTLELGDSALYLCASSQGDPRTDTQYFGPGTRLTVL.

This clonotype was detected a few times. The chain uses TRBV29-1 and TRBJ1-3, with 10 bases aligning to TRBD1. The V gene end was trimmed by 6 bases and the J gene end by 2 bases; junction bases not matched to a gene: 1. Looked up from germline, CDR1 is SQVTM and CDR2 is ANQGSEA. The CDR3 has 13 amino acids. The CDR3 DNA sequence: TGCAGCGTGACAGGGGGCCCTGGAAACACCATATATTTT. It codes for CSVTGGPGNTIYF.

The sample holds many counts of this clonotype. This sequence joins TRBV12-3 or TRBV12-4 and TRBJ1-1; D is perhaps TRBD1 (5 bases). The CDR3 has 11 residues. Trimming stripped 7 bases from V and 7 bases from J, with 10 bases between. The CDR3 coding sequence is TGTGCCAGCAAGGAGGGGTATGAAGCTTTCTTT. Protein sequence: CASKEGYEAFF.

This clonotype was counted a few times. The chain recombines TRBV25-1 with TRBJ2-1, with D hard to call. V lost 6 bases and J 4 bases, leaving 19 bases between the germline ends. The CDR3 spans 16 residues. Per germline, CDR1 MGHDK and CDR2 SYGVNS. DNA for the CDR3: TGTGCCAGCAGAGGCGGCCCCCTTACCCCTTACAATGAGCAGTTCTTC. This translates into CASRGGPLTPYNEQFF.

The chain uses TRBV5-1 and TRBJ2-1; 9 bases fit TRBD1. Germline lookup yields CDR1 SGHRS and CDR2 YFSETQ. The CDR3 runs to 18 residues. V dropped 7 bases and J dropped 9; count of bases not matched to a gene: 23. Here the CDR3 DNA reads TGCGCCAGCTCCAAGGAGATACAGGGGGCCTCTCGTTCGAGTGAGCAGTTCTTC. This codes for CASSKEIQGASRSSEQFF. Combining the CDR3 with reference TRBV5-1 and TRBJ2-1 gives the whole variable domain KAGVTQTPRYLIKTRGQQVTLSCSPISGHRSVSWYQQTPGQGLQFLFEYFSETQRNKGNFPGRFSGRQFSNSRSEMNVSTLELGDSALYLCASSKEIQGASRSSEQFFGPGTRLTVL.

This clonotype was observed a few times. The CDR3 sequence: CASSYVGVSPLHF. The CDR3 nucleotides read TGTGCCAGCAGTTATGTGGGGGTTTCACCCCTCCACTTT. The V call is TRBV6-6, the J call TRBJ1-6, with D perhaps TRBD1 (5 bases). CDR3 length: 13 residues. Germline-derived CDR1 and CDR2 are MNHNY and SVGAGI (reference sequence). Trimming cost V 3 bases and J 9 bases, with 9 bases left between them.

The V call is TRBV27, the J call TRBJ1-4; D might be TRBD1 (6 bases). Trimming stripped 2 bases from V and 0 bases from J, with 13 bases between. Germline V gene sequence: CDR1 MNHEY, CDR2 SMNVEV (reference sequence). The CDR3 length is 17 residues. The CDR3 DNA reads TGTGCCAGCAGTTTAGAGGGGGTCGGGGCAACTAATGAAAAACTGTTTTTT. It is translated as CASSLEGVGATNEKLFF.

This clonotype was counted many times. The chain joins TRBV4-2 to TRBJ1-4, with D possibly TRBD1 on 5 matching bases. Germline V lookup: CDR1 LGHNA, CDR2 YNFKEQ. The CDR3 is 13 amino acids. V was shortened by 0 bases and J by 13 bases, with 12 bases between the two germline ends. CDR3 coding DNA: TGTGCCAGCAGCCAAGACCCGACAGTGGGACTGTTTTTT. Amino acids: CASSQDPTVGLFF.

This clonotype was seen many times. The chain recombines TRBV4-3 with TRBJ2-7; 7 positions agree with TRBD2. CDR1 is LGHNA, CDR2 YSLEER, per germline. The CDR3 runs 15 residues. J was trimmed by 2 bases and V by 4 bases; bases with no gene match: 8. Here the CDR3 reads CASSLGRGMTYEQYF. The CDR3 nucleotides read TGCGCCAGCAGCCTGGGGCGGGGGATGACCTACGAGCAGTACTTC.